The clone carrying this T cell receptor (beta chain) came up a few times. MiXCR was run by TCRdb on the RT-PCR reads, yielding one entry per CDR3 protein. The sample yields more than 600,000 distinct CDR3 sequences, 11% to 15% seen once. The sample taken for sequencing was memory CD4+ T cells from blood. The receptor was isolated from a female donor in good health, serving as a healthy control.

This chain's CDR3 is CASSLPGLPTNYNEQFF. The CDR3 DNA reads as TGTGCCAGCAGTTTGCCGGGACTACCAACAAATTACAATGAGCAGTTCTTC. The genes are TRBV5-6 and TRBJ2-1, with TRBD2 matching over 7 bases. The germline gives CDR1 SGHDT, CDR2 YYEEEE. Unmatched junction bases numbered 15, after V lost 5 bases and J lost 4 bases. The CDR3 is 17 amino acids.